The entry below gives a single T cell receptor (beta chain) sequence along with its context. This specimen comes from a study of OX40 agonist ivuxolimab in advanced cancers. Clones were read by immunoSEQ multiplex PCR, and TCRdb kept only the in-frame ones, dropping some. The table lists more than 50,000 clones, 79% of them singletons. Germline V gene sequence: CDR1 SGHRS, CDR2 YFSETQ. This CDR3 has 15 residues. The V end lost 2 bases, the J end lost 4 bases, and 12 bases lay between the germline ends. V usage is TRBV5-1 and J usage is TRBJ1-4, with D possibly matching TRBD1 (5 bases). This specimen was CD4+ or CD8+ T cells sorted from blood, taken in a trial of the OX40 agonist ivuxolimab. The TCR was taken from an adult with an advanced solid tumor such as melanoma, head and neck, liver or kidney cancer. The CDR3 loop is CASSFQAGNNEKLFF. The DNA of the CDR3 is TGCGCCAGCAGCTTCCAGGCAGGGAATAATGAAAAACTGTTTTTT.